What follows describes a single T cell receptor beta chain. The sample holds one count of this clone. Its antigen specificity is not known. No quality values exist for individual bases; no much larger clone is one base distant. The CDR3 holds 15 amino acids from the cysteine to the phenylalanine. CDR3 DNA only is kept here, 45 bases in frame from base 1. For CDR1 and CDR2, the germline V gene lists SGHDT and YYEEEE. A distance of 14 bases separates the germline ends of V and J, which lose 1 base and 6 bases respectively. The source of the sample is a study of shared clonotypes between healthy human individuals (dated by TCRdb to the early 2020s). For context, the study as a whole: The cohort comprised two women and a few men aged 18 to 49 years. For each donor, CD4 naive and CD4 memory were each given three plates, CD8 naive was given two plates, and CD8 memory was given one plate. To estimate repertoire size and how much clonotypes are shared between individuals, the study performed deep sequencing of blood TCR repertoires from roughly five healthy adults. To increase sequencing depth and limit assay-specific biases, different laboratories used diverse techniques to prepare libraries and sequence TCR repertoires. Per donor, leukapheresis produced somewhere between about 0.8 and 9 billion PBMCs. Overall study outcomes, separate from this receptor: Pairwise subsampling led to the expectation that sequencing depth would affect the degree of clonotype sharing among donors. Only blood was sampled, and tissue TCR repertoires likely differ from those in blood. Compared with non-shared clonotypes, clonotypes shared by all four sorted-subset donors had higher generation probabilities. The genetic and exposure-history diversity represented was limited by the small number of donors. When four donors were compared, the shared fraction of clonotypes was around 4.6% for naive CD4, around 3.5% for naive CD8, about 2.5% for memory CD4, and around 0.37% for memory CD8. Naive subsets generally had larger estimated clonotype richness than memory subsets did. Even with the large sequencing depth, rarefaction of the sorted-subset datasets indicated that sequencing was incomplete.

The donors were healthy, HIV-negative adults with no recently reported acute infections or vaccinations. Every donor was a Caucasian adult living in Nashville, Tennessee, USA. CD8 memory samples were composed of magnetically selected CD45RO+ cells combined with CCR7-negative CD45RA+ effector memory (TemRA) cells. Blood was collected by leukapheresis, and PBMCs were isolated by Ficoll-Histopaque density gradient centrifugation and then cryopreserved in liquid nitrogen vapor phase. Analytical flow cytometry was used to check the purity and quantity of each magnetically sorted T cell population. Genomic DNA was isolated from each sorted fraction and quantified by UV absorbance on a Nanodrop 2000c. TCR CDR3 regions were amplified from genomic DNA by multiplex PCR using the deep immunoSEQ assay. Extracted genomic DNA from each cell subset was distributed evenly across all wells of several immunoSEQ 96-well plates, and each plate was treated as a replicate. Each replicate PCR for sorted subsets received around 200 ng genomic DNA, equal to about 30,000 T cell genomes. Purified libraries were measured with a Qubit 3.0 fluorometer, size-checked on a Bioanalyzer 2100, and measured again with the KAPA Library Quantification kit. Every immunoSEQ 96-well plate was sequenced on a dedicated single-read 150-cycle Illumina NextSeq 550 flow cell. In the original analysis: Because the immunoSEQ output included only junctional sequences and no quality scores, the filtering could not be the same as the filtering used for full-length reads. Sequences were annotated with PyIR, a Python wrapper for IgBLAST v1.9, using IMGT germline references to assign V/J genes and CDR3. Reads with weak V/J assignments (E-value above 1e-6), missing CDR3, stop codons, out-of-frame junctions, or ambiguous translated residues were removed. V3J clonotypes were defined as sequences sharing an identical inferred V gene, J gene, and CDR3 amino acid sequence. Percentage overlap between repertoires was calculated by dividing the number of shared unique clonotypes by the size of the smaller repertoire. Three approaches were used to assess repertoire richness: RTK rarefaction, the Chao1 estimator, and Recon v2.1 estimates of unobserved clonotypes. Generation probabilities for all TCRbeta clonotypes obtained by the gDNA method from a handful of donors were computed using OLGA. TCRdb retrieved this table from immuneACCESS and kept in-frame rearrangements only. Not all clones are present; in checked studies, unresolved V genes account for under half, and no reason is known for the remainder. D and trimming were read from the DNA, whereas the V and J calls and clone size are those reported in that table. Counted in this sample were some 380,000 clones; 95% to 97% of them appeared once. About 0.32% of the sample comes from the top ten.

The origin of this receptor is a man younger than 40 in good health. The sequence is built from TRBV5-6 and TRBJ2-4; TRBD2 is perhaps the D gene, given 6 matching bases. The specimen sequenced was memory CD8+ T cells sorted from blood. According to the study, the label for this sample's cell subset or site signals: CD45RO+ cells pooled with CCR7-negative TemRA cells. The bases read TGTGCCAGCAGCTTGAGAATAACCGGGGGAAACATTCAGTACTTC. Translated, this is CASSLRITGGNIQYF. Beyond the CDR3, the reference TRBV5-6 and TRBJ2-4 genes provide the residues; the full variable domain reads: DAGVTQSPTHLIKTRGQQVTLRCSPKSGHDTVSWYQQALGQGPQFIFQYYEEEERQRGNFPDRFSGHQFPNYSSELNVNALLLGDSALYLCASSLRITGGNIQYFGAGTRLSVL.